This T cell receptor (beta chain) came from a study of blood T cell repertoires in COVID-19. Study-wide context: The samples span acute and convalescent COVID-19 from the United States, Italy and Spain. PBMCs, B-cell-depleted T cells, or T cells were the source of the cDNA or gDNA that made up the material.

In the authors' methods: Amplification of reference gene primers was used by the study to estimate nucleated cell counts. TCRdb's copy holds only in-frame clones and misses some; the assay was immunoSEQ multiplex PCR. D and trimming were read from the DNA, whereas the V and J calls and clone size are those reported in that table. The sample lists over 120,000 clones, around 82% occurring once. The TCR sequence derives from a woman aged 60-75 years with acute or convalescent COVID-19. Sequences were obtained from peripheral blood.

The CDR3, as DNA: TGTGCCAGCAGCCCCGGAGGGACTGGGGCCAACGTCCTGACTTTC. This codes for CASSPGGTGANVLTF. The gene calls are TRBV6-5 and TRBJ2-6; maybe TRBD2 (6 bases). The CDR3 covers 15 residues. The V gene's germline CDR1 is MNHEY and CDR2 SVGAGI. Trimming took off 6 bases at V and 2 bases at J, with 11 bases between the two ends.